The entry below describes one TCR beta chain. The antigen remains undetermined. This sample is part of a study of Ad26.COV2.S vaccination and SARS-CoV-2 variants. Study outcomes and limitations: Breadth, reportedly substantial, characterized the spike-specific CD8+ and CD4+ T cell responses after vaccination.

The protocol was immunoSEQ multiplex PCR, while the TCRdb copy is restricted to in-frame clones and leaves out a portion. Of 300,000 to 400,000 clones detected, roughly 90% appear once; the ten largest clones hold approximately 12%. Sample treatment: about 20 received Ad26.COV2.S at low or high dose, single or two shots; about five received placebo; per-sample allocation not given. Sampling happened 63 days after the first vaccine or placebo injection. Germline V CDR1 and CDR2: MDHEN, SYDVKM. The CDR3 runs 16 residues. The V end was cut by 5 bases, the J end by 6 bases, with 20 bases between. The chain recombines TRBV28 with TRBJ1-5, with D unresolved. This receptor was taken from a person between 18 and 65 years old who received the Ad26.COV2.S COVID-19 vaccine or a placebo. Sequencing was performed on peripheral blood, taken in a trial of Ad26.COV2.S vaccine versus placebo. The CDR3 protein is CASSNRWLPAVQPQHF. DNA for the CDR3: TGTGCCAGCAGTAATCGTTGGTTACCTGCTGTTCAGCCCCAGCATTTT. Complete variable domain (other parts from reference TRBV28 and TRBJ1-5): DVKVTQSSRYLVKRTGEKVFLECVQDMDHENMFWYRQDPGLGLRLIYFSYDVKMKEKGDIPEGYSVSREKKERFSLILESASTNQTSMYLCASSNRWLPAVQPQHFGDGTRLSIL.